This T cell receptor (beta chain) was identified during a study of CD8 T cells in Susac syndrome. Study-level information: At blood draw, Susac syndrome patients were therapy-naive, on corticosteroids, or on intravenous immunoglobulin alone. Findings and limits, study-wide: In Susac syndrome, CD4+ T cell repertoires lacked any clonal expansion.

V lost 1 base and J 1 base, leaving 7 bases between the germline ends. Germline-derived CDR1 and CDR2 are DFQATT and SNEGSKA (reference sequence). The CDR3 is made up of 13 amino acids. Concerning this clonotype itself: Its matching antigen is unknown.

RNA amounts of about 0.5 to 1 ug underwent reverse transcription with random hexamers. Multiplex PCR with immunoSEQ amplified the TCR beta CDR3 across 54 Vbeta and 13 Jbeta. From the immunoSEQ multiplex PCR reads, TCRdb called clonotypes with MiXCR, one entry per CDR3 protein. The sample has over 150,000 distinct CDR3 sequences; just under 95% are singletons. Sequencing of TCR beta was undertaken in CD8+ and CD4+ T cells derived from blood. Sequences were obtained from CD4+ T cells from PBMCs. The rearrangement links TRBV20-1 to TRBJ2-5; D not certain. The TCR originated in a human donor with Susac syndrome. The CDR3 sequence: CSARGQPQETQYF. The CDR3 coding sequence is TGCAGTGCTAGAGGGCAGCCCCAAGAGACCCAGTACTTC.